Sequencing of this T cell receptor beta chain was carried out in a study of cytomegalovirus exposure and HLA in healthy donors. Whole-study findings and limits: Further analysis was carried out later, and it showed several of the most significant clusters appearing linked to common viral pathogens. Near-uniform donor sequencing depth was presumed by presence/absence analyses. Using a false discovery rate of 0.05, a later analysis showed that 16,951 TCR beta sequences were associated with HLA alleles.

Researchers ran the PCR with 60 Vbeta and 13 Jbeta primers. Only in-frame clones appear in the TCRdb table, and some are missing; sequencing was by immunoSEQ multiplex PCR. This sample yields 130,000 or so clones, of which roughly 80% are seen a single time; less than 10% belongs to the top ten. With respect to this clone: As yet, its antigen is unknown.

The CDR3 runs to 13 residues. The germline CDR1 and CDR2 sequences are SEHNR and FQNEAQ (reference sequence). V lost 5 bases and J 10 bases, leaving 12 bases between the germline ends. The TCR originated in a woman in her forties or fifties in good health and CMV-seropositive. V usage is TRBV7-9 and J usage is TRBJ1-6; D not certain. Sequencing was done on a sample of PBMCs. The CDR3 protein is CASSLPLESPLHF. As DNA, the CDR3 is TGTGCCAGCAGCCTCCCCCTAGAATCACCCCTCCACTTT.